This T cell receptor beta chain was documented in a study of blood T cell repertoires in COVID-19. Study-wide context: In each case, the material was cDNA or gDNA derived from T cells, B-cell-depleted T cells, or PBMCs.

The V end lost 0 bases, the J end lost 2 bases, and 11 bases lay between the germline ends. CDR1 is LGHNA and CDR2 is YSLEER in the germline V gene. This CDR3 spans 16 amino acids. Authors' analysis steps: The assay estimated nucleated cells by amplifying reference gene primers. Produced via immunoSEQ multiplex PCR; TCRdb's table is partial and in-frame only. Clonal size and the V and J genes are those of that table, whereas D and trimming came from the DNA. This table holds fewer than 350,000 clones, about 87% found once. This clone was recorded once. The clonotype comes from a woman aged 45-65 years who had recovered from COVID-19. Sample: peripheral blood. The genes are TRBV4-3 and TRBJ2-1; no firm D call. The CDR3, as DNA: TGCGCCAGCAGCCAAGAGCCCGGGTTCGCCTACAATGAGCAGTTCTTC. This codes for CASSQEPGFAYNEQFF.